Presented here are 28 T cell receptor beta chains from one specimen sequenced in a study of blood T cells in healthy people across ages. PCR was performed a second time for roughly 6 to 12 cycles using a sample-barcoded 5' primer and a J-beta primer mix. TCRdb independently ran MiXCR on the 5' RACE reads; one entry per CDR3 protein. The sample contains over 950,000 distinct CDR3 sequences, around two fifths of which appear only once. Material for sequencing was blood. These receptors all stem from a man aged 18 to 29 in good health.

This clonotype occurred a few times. The CDR3 sequence: CAAWGPGNEQFF. The CDR3 coding sequence is TGTGCCGCCTGGGGCCCAGGGAACGAGCAGTTCTTC. The chain recombines TRBV28 with TRBJ2-1; D may be TRBD1 (5 bases). This CDR3 comprises 12 residues. Germline V gene lookup returns CDR1 MDHEN and CDR2 SYDVKM. Deletions cut 11 bases from V and 10 bases from J, with 18 bases between.

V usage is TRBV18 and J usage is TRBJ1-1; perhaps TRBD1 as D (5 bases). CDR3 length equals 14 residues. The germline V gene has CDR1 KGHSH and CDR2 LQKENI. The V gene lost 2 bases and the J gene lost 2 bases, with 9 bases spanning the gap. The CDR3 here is CASSPGGINTEAFF. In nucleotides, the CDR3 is TGTGCCAGCTCACCAGGGGGGATAAACACTGAAGCTTTCTTT. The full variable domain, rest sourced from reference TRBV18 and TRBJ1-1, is NAGVMQNPRHLVRRRGQEARLRCSPMKGHSHVYWYRQLPEEGLKFMVYLQKENIIDESGMPKERFSAEFPKEGPSILRIQQVVRGDSAAYFCASSPGGINTEAFFGQGTRLTVV.

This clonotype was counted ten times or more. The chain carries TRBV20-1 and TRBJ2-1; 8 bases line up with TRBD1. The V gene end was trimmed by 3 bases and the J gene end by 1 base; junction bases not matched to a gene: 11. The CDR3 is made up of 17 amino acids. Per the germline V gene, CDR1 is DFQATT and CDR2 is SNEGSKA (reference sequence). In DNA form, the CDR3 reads TGCAGTGCTAGTGGGCCACACAGGGGGTCATCCTACAATGAGCAGTTCTTC. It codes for CSASGPHRGSSYNEQFF.

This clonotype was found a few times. DNA of the CDR3: TGTGCCAGCAGCGTAGGCCGGTACTACAATGAGCAGTTCTTC. Amino acids: CASSVGRYYNEQFF. This sequence joins TRBV9 and TRBJ2-1, with D unclear. The CDR3 covers 14 residues. Germline V lookup: CDR1 SGDLS, CDR2 YYNGEE. The V gene lost 0 bases and the J gene lost 3 bases, with 7 bases spanning the gap. The variable domain in full, with the rest retrieved from reference TRBV9 and TRBJ2-1, is DSGVTQTPKHLITATGQRVTLRCSPRSGDLSVYWYQQSLDQGLQFLIQYYNGEERAKGNILERFSAQQFPDLHSELNLSSLELGDSALYFCASSVGRYYNEQFFGPGTRLTVL.

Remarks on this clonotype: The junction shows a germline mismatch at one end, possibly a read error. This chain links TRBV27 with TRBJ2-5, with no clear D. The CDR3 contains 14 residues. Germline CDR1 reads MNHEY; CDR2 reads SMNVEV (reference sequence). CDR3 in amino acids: CASSPQSLQEAQYF. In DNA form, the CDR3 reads TGTGCCAGCAGTCCCCAAAGCCTACAAGAGGCCCAGTACTTC.

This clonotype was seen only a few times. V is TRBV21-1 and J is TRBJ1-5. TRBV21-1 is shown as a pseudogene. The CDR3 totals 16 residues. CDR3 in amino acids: CASSMVSLSANQPQHF. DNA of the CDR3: TGTGCCAGCAGCATGGTTTCGTTGTCAGCCAATCAGCCCCAGCATTTT.

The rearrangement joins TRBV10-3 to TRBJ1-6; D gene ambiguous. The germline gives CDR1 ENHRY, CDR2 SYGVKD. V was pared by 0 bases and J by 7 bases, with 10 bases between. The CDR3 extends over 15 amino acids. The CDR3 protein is CAISESRSSNSPLHF. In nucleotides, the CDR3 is TGTGCCATCAGTGAGTCTAGGAGTTCAAATTCACCCCTCCACTTT.

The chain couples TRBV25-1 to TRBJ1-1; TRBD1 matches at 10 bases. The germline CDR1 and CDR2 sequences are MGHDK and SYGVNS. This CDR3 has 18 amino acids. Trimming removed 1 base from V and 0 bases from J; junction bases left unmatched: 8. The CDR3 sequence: CASSESGQGEGMNTEAFF. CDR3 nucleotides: TGTGCCAGCAGTGAATCCGGACAGGGGGAGGGCATGAACACTGAAGCTTTCTTT.

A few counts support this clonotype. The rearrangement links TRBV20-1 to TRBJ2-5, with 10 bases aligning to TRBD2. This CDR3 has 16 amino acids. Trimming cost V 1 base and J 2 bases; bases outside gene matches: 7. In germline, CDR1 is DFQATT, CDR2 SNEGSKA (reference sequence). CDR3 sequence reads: CSARVATSGLQETQYF. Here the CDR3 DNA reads TGCAGTGCTAGAGTCGCGACTAGCGGGTTACAAGAGACCCAGTACTTC.

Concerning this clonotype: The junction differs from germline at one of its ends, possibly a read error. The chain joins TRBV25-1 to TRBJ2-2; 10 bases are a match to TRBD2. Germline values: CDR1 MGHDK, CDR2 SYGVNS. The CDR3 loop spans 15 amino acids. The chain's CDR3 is CASSVAGGWTGGLFF. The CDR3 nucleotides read TGTGCCAGCAGTGTAGCGGGGGGCTGGACCGGGGGGCTGTTTTTT.

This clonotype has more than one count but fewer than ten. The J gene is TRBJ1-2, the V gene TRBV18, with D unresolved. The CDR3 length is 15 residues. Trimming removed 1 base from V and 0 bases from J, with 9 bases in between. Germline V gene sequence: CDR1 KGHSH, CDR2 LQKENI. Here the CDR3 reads CASSPLTDANYGYTF. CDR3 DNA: TGTGCCAGCTCACCACTGACCGACGCTAACTATGGCTACACCTTC.

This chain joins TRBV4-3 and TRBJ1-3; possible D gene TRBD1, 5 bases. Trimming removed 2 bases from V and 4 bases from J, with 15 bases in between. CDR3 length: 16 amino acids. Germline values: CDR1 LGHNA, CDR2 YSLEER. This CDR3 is CASSQQHAGSGNTIYF. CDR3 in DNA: TGCGCCAGCAGCCAACAACACGCAGGGTCAGGAAACACCATATATTTT.

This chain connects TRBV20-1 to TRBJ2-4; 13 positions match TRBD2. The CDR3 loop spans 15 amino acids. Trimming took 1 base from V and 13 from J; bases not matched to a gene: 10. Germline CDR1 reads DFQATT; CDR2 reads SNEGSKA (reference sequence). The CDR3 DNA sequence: TGCAGTGCTAGAGGGACTAGCGGGGGACACAATGAGCAGTACTTC. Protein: CSARGTSGGHNEQYF.

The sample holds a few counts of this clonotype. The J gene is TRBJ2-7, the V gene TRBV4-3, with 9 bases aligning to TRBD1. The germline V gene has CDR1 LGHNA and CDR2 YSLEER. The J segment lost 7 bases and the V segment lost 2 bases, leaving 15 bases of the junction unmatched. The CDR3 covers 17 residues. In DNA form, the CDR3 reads TGCGCCAGCAGCCAAATGGGCCGGGACAGGGTGGATGCTGAGCAGTACTTC. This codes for CASSQMGRDRVDAEQYF.

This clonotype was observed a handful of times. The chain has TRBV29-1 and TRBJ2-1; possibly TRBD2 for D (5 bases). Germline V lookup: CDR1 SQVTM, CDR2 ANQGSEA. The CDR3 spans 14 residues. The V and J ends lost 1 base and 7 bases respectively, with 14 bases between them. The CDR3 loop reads CSVEGTRGANEQFF. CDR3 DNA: TGCAGCGTTGAAGGGACTCGGGGAGCGAATGAGCAGTTCTTC.

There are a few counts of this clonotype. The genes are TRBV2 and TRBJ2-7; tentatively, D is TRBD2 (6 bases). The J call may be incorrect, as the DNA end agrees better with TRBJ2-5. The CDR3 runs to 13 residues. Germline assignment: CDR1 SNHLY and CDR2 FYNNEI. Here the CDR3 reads CASSVEGMETQYF. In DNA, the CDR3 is TGTGCCAGCAGTGTGGAGGGGATGGAGACCCAGTACTTC.

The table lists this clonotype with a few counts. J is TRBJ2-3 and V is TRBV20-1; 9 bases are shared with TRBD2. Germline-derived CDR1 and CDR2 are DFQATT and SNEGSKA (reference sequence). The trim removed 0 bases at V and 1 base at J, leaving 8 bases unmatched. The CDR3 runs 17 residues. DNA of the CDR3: TGCAGTGCTAGAGATCAAAAGCGGGGGGTGGGCACAGATACGCAGTATTTT. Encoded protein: CSARDQKRGVGTDTQYF.

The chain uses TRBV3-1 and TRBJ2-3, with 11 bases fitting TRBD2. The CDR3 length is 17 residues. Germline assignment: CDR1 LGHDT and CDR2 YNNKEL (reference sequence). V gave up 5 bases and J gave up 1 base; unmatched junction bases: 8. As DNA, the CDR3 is TGTGCCAGCAGCGGACTGACTAGCGGGGCTGGCACAGATACGCAGTATTTT. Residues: CASSGLTSGAGTDTQYF.

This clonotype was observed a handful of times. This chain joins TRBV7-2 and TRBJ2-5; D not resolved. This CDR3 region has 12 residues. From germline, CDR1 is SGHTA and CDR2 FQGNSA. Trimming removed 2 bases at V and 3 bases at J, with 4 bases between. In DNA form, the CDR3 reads TGTGCCAGCAGCTTATATGAAGAGACCCAGTACTTC. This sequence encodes CASSLYEETQYF.

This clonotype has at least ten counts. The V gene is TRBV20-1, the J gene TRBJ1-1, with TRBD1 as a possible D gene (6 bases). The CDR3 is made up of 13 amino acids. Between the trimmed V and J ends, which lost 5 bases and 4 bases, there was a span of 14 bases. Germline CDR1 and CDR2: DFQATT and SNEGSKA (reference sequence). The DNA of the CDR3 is TGCAGTGCTCGGGGCAGGGGTTCCACTGAAGCTTTCTTT. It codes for CSARGRGSTEAFF.

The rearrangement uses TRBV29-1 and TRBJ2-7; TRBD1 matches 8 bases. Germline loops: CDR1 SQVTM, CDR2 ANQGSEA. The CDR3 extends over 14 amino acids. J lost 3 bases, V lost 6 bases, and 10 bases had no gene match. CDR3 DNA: TGCAGCGTCAACCCGGGACAGGACCTCTACGAGCAGTACTTC. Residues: CSVNPGQDLYEQYF.

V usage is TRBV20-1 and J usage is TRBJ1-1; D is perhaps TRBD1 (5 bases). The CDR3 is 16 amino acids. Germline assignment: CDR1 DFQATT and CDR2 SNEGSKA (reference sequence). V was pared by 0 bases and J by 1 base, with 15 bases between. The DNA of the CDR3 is TGCAGTGCTAGAGACTCCGGGGGGGGTGGGAACACTGAAGCTTTCTTT. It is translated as CSARDSGGGGNTEAFF.

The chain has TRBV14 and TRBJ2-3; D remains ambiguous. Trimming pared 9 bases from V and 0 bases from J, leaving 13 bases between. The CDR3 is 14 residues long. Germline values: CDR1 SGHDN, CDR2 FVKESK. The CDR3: CARKTGPSTDTQYF. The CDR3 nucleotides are TGTGCCAGGAAGACGGGTCCCAGCACAGATACGCAGTATTTT.

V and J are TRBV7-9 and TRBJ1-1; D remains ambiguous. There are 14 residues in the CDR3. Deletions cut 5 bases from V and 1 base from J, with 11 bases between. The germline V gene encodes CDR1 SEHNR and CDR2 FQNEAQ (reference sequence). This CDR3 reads CASSVGTRNTEAFF. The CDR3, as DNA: TGTGCCAGCAGCGTCGGAACAAGGAACACTGAAGCTTTCTTT.

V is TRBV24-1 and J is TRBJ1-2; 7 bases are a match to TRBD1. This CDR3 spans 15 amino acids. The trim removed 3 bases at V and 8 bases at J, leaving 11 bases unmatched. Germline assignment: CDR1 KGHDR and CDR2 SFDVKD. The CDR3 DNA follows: TGTGCCACCAGTGATGTGAAACAGGGGCCTAGGGGCTACACCTTC. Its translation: CATSDVKQGPRGYTF.

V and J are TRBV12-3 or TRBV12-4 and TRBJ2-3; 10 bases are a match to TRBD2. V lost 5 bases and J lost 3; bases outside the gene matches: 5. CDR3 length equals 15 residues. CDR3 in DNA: TGTGCCAGCAGTCCAGCGGGGGGGCGGACAGATACGCAGTATTTT. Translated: CASSPAGGRTDTQYF.

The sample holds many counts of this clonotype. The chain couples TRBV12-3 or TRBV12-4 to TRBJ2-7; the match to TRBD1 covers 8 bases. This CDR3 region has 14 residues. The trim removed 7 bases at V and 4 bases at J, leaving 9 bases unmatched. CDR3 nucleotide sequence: TGTGCCAGCACTTCCGGGACAGGAGAATACGAGCAGTACTTC. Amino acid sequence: CASTSGTGEYEQYF.

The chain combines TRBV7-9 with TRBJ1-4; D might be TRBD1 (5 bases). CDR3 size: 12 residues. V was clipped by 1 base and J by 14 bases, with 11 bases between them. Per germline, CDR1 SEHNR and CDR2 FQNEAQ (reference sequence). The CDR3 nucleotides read TGTGCCAGCAGCTTAGGGCAGGGTCACCTGTTTTTT. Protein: CASSLGQGHLFF.